These T cell receptor beta chains were read from a single sample in a study of beta chain features in type 1 diabetes. Repertoires were generated with immunoSEQ multiplex PCR, while TCRdb's copy carries only in-frame clones and drops some. Here the sample spans under 550,000 clones, about an eighth being singletons. The sample taken for sequencing was naive CD4+ T cells from blood. The receptors were sampled from a woman under 30 in good health. CDR3s include the opening cysteine and the closing phenylalanine or tryptophan. The D gene is left open where the match is weak. Some rows mark clone size as missing; the rest say once, few, many or name a class of expanded clone.

d_call	v_call	clone_size	j_call	cdr3_nt	cdr3_aa
TRBD1	TRBV29-1	few	TRBJ2-7	TGCAGCGTCTTGGGGCGGGACAGGGTCTACGAGCAGTACTTC	CSVLGRDRVYEQYF
NA	TRBV19	NA	TRBJ2-4	TGTGCCAGTAACAGTGACGGAAACATTCAGTACTTC	CASNSDGNIQYF
NA	TRBV10-2	few	TRBJ1-2	TGCGCCAGCCCCATCGGGGAGGGACCCTACACCTTC	CASPIGEGPYTF
TRBD1	TRBV25-1	many	TRBJ2-6	TGTGCCAGCAGGATGACAGGGAGCCCCTCTGGGGCCAACGTCCTGACTTTC	CASRMTGSPSGANVLTF
TRBD1	TRBV4-1	NA	TRBJ1-6	TGCGCCAGCAGCTGGGACAGGGAGGTCGGGGGTTATTCACCCCTCCACTTT	CASSWDREVGGYSPLHF
NA	TRBV18	NA	TRBJ2-5	TGTGCCAGCTCACCACGGCCTGAAGGGGCCCAGTACTTC	CASSPRPEGAQYF
TRBD2	TRBV29-1	NA	TRBJ2-1	TGCAGCCCTCGAGGGACTAGCGGGAGTCGGCGGCATATTGAGCAGTTCTTC	CSPRGTSGSRRHIEQFF
NA	TRBV14	few	TRBJ2-1	TGTGCCAGCAGCTTTCGGTACAATGAGCAGTTCTTC	CASSFRYNEQFF
NA	TRBV23-1	NA	TRBJ1-5	TGCGCCAGCAGTCAATCCCGGAATCAGCCCCAGCATTTT	CASSQSRNQPQHF
NA	TRBV4-1	few	TRBJ1-5	TGCGCCAGCAGCAGCCAATGGGTTATGGTGGGTAATCAGCCCCAGCATTTT	CASSSQWVMVGNQPQHF
NA	TRBV7-3	few	TRBJ2-4	TGTGCCAGCAGCTTAGGTCGGACTAATTCCATTCAGTACTTC	CASSLGRTNSIQYF
NA	TRBV7-8	NA	TRBJ2-1	TGTGCCAGCAGCTTCCGGGACTTCAACAATGAGCAGTTCTTC	CASSFRDFNNEQFF
NA	TRBV9	few	TRBJ2-5	TGTGCCAGCAGCGTGGGTCTGGCGGGGTCCCTCCAAGAGACCCAGTACTTC	CASSVGLAGSLQETQYF
TRBD2	TRBV25-1	NA	TRBJ2-3	TGTGCCAGCAGTGACCGGGCGGGAGCGGGCACAGATACGCAGTATTTT	CASSDRAGAGTDTQYF
NA	TRBV7-3	NA	TRBJ1-1	TGTGCCAGCAGCTTTCACCCTAACACTGAAGCTTTCTTT	CASSFHPNTEAFF
NA	TRBV7-2	NA	TRBJ2-2	TGTGCCAGCAGCTCGGGGGCCGGGGAGCTGTTTTTT	CASSSGAGELFF